The 3 T cell receptor beta chains below were found in one sample sequenced in a study of blood T cell repertoires in COVID-19. Profiled with immunoSEQ multiplex PCR; TCRdb holds only in-frame clones, not every one. The repertoire holds around 180,000 clones, with 75% to 85% as singletons. Sequencing was performed on PBMCs or T cells enriched from blood (not recorded which). The receptors here all came from a woman aged 45-65 years with acute COVID-19.

The CDR3 coding sequence is TGCGCCAGCAGCCAAGGCCCAGGGGAGACCCAGTACTTC. It specifies CASSQGPGETQYF. The V and J genes are TRBV4-1 and TRBJ2-5; TRBD1 is a possible D gene (5 bases). In germline, CDR1 is MGHRA, CDR2 YSYEKL. Trimming removed 1 base from V and 5 bases from J, with 8 bases in between. CDR3 length: 13 residues.

The chain is built from TRBV11-2 and TRBJ2-7, with 12 positions matching TRBD1. The CDR3 has 15 residues. Germline trimming cut 5 bases from V and 7 bases from J; bases unmatched to any gene: 9. The V gene's germline CDR1 is SGHAT and CDR2 FQNNGV. CDR3 DNA: TGTGCCAGCAGCCCGGGACAGGGGGCGACGAGGGAGCAGTACGTC. This sequence encodes CASSPGQGATREQYV.

This clone was recorded once. V usage is TRBV27 and J usage is TRBJ1-5; D unclear. Germline CDR1 reads MNHEY; CDR2 reads SMNVEV (reference sequence). With 8 bases removed from V and 0 bases from J, the gap between germline ends came to 14 bases. The CDR3 extends over 15 amino acids. CDR3 loop: CASAPRPYSNQPQHF. DNA of the CDR3: TGTGCCAGCGCCCCGCGCCCGTATAGCAATCAGCCCCAGCATTTT.